The source of this TCR beta chain is a study of shared clonotypes between healthy human individuals. Study-level results: Naive CD4 clonotypes were shared across a handful of donors at about 5%.

TCRdb keeps only in-frame clones here, not all; method: immunoSEQ multiplex PCR. The sample consists of approximately 1,500,000 clones, around 98% of them appearing once. In the case of this clone: The antigen is not known.

Germline CDR1 is SGHAT and CDR2 is FQDESV (reference sequence). V was clipped by 3 bases and J by 2 bases, with 13 bases between them. This CDR3 has 15 amino acids. The V gene is TRBV11-1, the J gene TRBJ2-5; possible D gene TRBD1, 5 bases. The material sequenced was naive CD4+ T cells sorted from blood. The subset here: CD45RA+ positively selected. The clonotype comes from a man aged 25-45 years in good health. For the CDR3, the DNA is TGTGCCAGCAGCTTTAGAGGCCCAGGGCAAGAGACCCAGTACTTC. Translating gives CASSFRGPGQETQYF. The entire variable domain, with the rest obtained from reference TRBV11-1 and TRBJ2-5, is as follows: EAEVAQSPRYKITEKSQAVAFWCDPISGHATLYWYRQILGQGPELLVQFQDESVVDDSQLPKDRFSAERLKGVDSTLKIQPAELGDSAMYLCASSFRGPGQETQYFGPGTRLLVL.